The text below deals with one TCR beta chain. This CDR3 comprises 13 residues. Trimming cost V 7 bases and J 7 bases; bases outside gene matches: 4. CDR1 and CDR2 (germline): LGHDT, YNNKEL (reference sequence). Genomic DNA provided the template from which TCR beta VDJ and CDR3 profiles were obtained. One entry per CDR3 protein results from TCRdb running MiXCR on the reads. The profile shows about 190,000 distinct CDR3 sequences, around 50% of them singletons. These data are taken from a study of CD8+CD57+ T cells in acquired aplastic anemia. Sequences were obtained from sorted CD4+, CD8+, or CD8+CD57+ T cells (not recorded which) from PBMCs. The V and J genes are TRBV3-1 and TRBJ1-4; TRBD1 matches 9 bases. This TCR derives from a human donor in good health, serving as a control. This CDR3 reads CASTGDRVEKLFF. In DNA, the CDR3 is TGTGCCAGCACCGGGGACAGGGTTGAAAAACTGTTTTTT.